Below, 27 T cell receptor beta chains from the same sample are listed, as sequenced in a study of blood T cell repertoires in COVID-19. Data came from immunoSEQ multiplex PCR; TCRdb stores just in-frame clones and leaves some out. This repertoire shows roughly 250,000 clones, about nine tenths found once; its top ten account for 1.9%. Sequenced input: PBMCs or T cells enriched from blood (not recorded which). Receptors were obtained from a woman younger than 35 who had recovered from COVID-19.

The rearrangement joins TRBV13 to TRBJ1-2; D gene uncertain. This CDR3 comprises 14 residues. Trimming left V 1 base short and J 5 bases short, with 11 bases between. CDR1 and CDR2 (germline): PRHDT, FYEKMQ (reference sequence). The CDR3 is CASSLAAGTYGYTF. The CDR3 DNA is TGTGCCAGCAGCTTAGCCGCAGGAACTTATGGCTACACCTTC.

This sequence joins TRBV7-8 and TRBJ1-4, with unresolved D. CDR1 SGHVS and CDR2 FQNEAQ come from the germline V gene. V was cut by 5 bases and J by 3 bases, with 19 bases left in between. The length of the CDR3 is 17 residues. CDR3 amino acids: CASSRRPKPRANEKLFF. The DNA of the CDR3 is TGTGCCAGCAGCCGTAGACCCAAACCTCGGGCTAATGAAAAACTGTTTTTT. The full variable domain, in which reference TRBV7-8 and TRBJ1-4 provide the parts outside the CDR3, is GAGVSQSPRYKVAKRGQDVALRCDPISGHVSLFWYQQALGQGPEFLTYFQNEAQLDKSGLPSDRFFAERPEGSVSTLKIQRTQQEDSAVYLCASSRRPKPRANEKLFFGSGTQLSVL.

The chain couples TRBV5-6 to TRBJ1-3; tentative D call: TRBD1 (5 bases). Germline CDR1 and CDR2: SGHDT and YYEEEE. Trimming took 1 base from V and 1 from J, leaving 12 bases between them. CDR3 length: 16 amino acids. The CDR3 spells CASSLLQEDSGNTIYF. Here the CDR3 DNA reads TGTGCCAGCAGCTTGCTACAGGAAGATTCTGGAAACACCATATATTTT.

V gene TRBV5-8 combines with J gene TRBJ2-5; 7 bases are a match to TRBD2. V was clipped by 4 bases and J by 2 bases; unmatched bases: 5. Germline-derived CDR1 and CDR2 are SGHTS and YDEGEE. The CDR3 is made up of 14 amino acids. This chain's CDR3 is CASSGGGVQETQYF. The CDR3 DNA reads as TGTGCCAGCAGCGGGGGGGGAGTACAAGAGACCCAGTACTTC. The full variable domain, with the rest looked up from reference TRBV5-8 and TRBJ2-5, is EAGVTQSPTHLIKTRGQQATLRCSPISGHTSVYWYQQALGLGLQFLLWYDEGEERNRGNFPPRFSGRQFPNYSSELNVNALELEDSALYLCASSGGGVQETQYFGPGTRLLVL.

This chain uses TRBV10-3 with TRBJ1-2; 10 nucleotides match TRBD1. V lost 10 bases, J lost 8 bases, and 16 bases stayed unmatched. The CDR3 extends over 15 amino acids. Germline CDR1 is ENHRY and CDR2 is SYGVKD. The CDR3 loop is CATNPLSDRGRGYTF. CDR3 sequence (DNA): TGTGCCACCAACCCCCTCTCCGACAGGGGGCGAGGCTACACCTTC.

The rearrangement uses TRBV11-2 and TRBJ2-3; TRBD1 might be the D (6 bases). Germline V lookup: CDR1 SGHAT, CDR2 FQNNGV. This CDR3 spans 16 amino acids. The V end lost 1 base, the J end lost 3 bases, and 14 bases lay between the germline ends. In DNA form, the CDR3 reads TGTGCCAGCAGCTTAGTGGGGGCCCGGGATACAGATACGCAGTATTTT. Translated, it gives CASSLVGARDTDTQYF.

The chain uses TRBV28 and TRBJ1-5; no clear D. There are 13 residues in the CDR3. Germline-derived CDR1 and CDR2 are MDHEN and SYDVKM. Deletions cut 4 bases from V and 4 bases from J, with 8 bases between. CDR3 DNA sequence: TGTGCCAGCAGTTGGCAGACTAATCAGCCCCAGCATTTT. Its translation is CASSWQTNQPQHF. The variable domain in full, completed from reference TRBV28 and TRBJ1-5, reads DVKVTQSSRYLVKRTGEKVFLECVQDMDHENMFWYRQDPGLGLRLIYFSYDVKMKEKGDIPEGYSVSREKKERFSLILESASTNQTSMYLCASSWQTNQPQHFGDGTRLSIL.

The CDR3: CAISQTSQGQGREKLFF. DNA of the CDR3: TGTGCCATCAGCCAAACTTCCCAGGGACAGGGAAGAGAAAAACTGTTTTTT. This chain connects TRBV10-3 to TRBJ1-4; 9 nucleotides align to TRBD1. The CDR3 length is 17 residues. V was clipped by 6 bases and J by 8 bases; unmatched bases: 16. Per germline, CDR1 ENHRY and CDR2 SYGVKD.

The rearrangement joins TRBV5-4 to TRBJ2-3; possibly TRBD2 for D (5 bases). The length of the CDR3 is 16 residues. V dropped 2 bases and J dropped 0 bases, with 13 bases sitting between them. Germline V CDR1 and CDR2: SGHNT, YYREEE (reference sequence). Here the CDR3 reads CASSFKRLASTDTQYF. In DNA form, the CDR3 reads TGTGCCAGCAGCTTTAAAAGGCTAGCTAGCACAGATACGCAGTATTTT.

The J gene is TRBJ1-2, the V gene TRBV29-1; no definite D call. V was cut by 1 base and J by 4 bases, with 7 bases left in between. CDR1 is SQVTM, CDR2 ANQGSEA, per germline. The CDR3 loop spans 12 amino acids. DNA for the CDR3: TGCAGCGTTGAAGTGGGCAGCTATGGCTACACCTTC. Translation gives CSVEVGSYGYTF.

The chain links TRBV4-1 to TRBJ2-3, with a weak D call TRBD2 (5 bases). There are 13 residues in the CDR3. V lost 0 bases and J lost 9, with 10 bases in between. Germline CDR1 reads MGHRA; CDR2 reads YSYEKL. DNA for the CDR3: TGCGCCAGCAGCCAAGAGATGGGAGACACGCAGTATTTT. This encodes CASSQEMGDTQYF.

The CDR3 is CASSSSSLYGYTF. The CDR3 coding sequence is TGTGCCAGCAGTTCCTCCTCTTTGTATGGCTACACCTTC. The rearrangement uses TRBV28 and TRBJ1-2, with D unresolved. Germline lookup yields CDR1 MDHEN and CDR2 SYDVKM. This CDR3 comprises 13 residues. Trimming stripped 4 bases from V and 5 bases from J, with 11 bases between.

The CDR3 DNA reads TGTGCCAGCAGCTTAAGGGACAGGAACTATGGCTACACCTTC. It translates to CASSLRDRNYGYTF. V is TRBV13 and J is TRBJ1-2; 8 nucleotides agree with TRBD1. Germline trimming cut 2 bases from V and 2 bases from J; bases unmatched to any gene: 1. Germline values: CDR1 PRHDT, CDR2 FYEKMQ (reference sequence). The CDR3 contains 14 residues. The variable domain in full, with the rest retrieved from reference TRBV13 and TRBJ1-2, is AAGVIQSPRHLIKEKRETATLKCYPIPRHDTVYWYQQGPGQDPQFLISFYEKMQSDKGSIPDRFSAQQFSDYHSELNMSSLELGDSALYFCASSLRDRNYGYTFGSGTRLTVV.

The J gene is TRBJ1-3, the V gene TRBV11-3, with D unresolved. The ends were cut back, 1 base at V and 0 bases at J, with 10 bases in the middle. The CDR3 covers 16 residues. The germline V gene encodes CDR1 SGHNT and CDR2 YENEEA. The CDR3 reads CASSLAQIYSGNTIYF. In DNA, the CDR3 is TGTGCCAGCAGCTTAGCTCAAATCTACTCTGGAAACACCATATATTTT.

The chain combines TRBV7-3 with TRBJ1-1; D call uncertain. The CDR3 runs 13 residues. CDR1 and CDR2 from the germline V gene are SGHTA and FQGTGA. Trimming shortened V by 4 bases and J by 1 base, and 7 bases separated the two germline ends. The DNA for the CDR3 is TGTGCCAGCAGCTCCCGACAGAACACTGAAGCTTTCTTT. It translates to CASSSRQNTEAFF.

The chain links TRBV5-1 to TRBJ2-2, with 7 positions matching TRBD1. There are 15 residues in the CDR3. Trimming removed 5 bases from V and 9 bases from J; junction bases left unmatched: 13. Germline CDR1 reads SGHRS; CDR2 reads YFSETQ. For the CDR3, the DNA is TGCGCCAGCAGGAACCGGGACAGAAGGAACCGGGAGCTGTTTTTT. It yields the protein CASRNRDRRNRELFF.

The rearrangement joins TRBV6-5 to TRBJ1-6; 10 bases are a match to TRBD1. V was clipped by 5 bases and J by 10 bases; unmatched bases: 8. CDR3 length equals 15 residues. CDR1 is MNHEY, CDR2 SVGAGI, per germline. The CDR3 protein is CASSRAGQGPSPLHF. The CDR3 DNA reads TGTGCCAGCAGTCGAGCGGGACAGGGGCCCTCACCCCTCCACTTT.

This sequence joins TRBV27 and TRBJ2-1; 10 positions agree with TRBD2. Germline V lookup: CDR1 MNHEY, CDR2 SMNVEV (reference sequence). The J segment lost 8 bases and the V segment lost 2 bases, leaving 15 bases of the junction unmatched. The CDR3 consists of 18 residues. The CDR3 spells CASSLLPSGRGKGDEQFF. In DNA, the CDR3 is TGTGCCAGCAGTTTACTGCCTAGCGGGAGAGGTAAGGGCGATGAGCAGTTCTTC.

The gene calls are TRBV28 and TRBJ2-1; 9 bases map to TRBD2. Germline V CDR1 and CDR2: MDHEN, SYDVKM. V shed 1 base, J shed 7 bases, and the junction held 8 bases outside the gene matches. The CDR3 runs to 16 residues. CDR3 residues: CASSLYASGILNEQFF. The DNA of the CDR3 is TGTGCCAGCAGTTTATACGCTAGCGGGATTCTTAATGAGCAGTTCTTC.

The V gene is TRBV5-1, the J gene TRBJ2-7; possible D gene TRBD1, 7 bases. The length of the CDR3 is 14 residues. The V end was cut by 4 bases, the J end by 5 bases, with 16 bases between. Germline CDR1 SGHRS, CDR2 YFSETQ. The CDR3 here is CASSEQGTLDEQYF. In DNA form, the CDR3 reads TGCGCCAGCAGCGAACAGGGGACTCTCGACGAGCAGTACTTC.

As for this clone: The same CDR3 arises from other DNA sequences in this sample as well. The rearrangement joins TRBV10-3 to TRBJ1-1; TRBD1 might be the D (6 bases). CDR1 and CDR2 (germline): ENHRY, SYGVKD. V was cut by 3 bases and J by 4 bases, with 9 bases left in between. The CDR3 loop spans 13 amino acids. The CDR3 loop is CAISDVGGTEAFF. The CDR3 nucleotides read TGTGCCATCAGTGACGTAGGGGGCACTGAAGCTTTCTTT.

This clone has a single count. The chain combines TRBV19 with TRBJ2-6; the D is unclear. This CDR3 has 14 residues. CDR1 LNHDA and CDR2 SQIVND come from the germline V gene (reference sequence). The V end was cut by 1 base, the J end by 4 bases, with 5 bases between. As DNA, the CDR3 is TGTGCCAGTAGTATAGGGGCCGGGGCCAACGTCCTGACTTTC. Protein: CASSIGAGANVLTF.

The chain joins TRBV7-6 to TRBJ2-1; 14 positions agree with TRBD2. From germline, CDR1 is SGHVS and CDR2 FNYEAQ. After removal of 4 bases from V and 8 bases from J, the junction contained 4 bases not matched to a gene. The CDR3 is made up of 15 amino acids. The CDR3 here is CASSSSGLAGDEQFF. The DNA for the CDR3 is TGTGCCAGCAGCTCCTCGGGACTAGCGGGGGATGAGCAGTTCTTC.

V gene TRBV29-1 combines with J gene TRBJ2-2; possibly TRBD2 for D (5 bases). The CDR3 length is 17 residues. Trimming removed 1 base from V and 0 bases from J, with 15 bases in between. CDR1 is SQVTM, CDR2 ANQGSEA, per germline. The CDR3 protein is CSVEVVRGTSNTGELFF. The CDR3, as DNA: TGCAGCGTTGAAGTGGTCCGGGGAACGTCGAACACCGGGGAGCTGTTTTTT.

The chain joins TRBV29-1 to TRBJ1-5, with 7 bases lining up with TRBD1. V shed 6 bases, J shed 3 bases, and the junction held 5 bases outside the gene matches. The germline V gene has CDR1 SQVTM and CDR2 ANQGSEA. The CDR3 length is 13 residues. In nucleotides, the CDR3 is TGCAGCGTATCAGGGGGTGTCAATCAGCCCCAGCATTTT. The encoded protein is CSVSGGVNQPQHF.

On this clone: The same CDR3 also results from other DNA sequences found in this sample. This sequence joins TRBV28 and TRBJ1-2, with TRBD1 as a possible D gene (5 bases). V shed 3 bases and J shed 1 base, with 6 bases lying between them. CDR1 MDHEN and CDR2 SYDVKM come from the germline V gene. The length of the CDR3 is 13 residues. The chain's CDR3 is CASSLGGNYGYTF. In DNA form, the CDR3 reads TGTGCCAGCAGTTTGGGGGGTAACTATGGCTACACCTTC.

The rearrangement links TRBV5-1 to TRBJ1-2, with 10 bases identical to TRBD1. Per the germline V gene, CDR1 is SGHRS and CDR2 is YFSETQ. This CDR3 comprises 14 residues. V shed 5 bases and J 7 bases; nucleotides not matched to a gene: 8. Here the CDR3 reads CASRLTGGASGYTF. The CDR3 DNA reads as TGCGCCAGCAGATTGACAGGGGGCGCGAGTGGCTACACCTTC.